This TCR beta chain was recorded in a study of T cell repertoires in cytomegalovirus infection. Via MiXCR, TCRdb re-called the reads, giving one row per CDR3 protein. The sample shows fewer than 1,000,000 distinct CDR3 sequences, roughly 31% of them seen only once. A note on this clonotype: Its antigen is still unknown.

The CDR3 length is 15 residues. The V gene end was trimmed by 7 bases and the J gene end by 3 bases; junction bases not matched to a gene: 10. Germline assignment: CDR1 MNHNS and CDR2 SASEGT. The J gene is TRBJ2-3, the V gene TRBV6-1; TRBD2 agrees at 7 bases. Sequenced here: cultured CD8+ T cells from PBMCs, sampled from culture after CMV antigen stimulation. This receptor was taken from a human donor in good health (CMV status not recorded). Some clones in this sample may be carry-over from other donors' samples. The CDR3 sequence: CASNSRASGTDTQYF. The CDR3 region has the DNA TGTGCCAGCAACTCGAGGGCTAGCGGAACAGATACGCAGTATTTT.